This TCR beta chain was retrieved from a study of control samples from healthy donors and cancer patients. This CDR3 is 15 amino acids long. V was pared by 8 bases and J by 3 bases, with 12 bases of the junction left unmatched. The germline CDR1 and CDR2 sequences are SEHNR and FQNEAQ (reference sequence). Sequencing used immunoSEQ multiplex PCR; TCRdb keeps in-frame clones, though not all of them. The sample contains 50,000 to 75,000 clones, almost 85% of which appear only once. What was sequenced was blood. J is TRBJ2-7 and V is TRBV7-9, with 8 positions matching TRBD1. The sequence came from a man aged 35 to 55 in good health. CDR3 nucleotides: TGTGCCAGCGCCCTAGTCCAGGGGGCCCACTACGAGCAGTACTTC. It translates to CASALVQGAHYEQYF.